These T cell receptor beta chains were read from a single sample in a study of T cell changes during pregnancy in multiple sclerosis. TCRdb keeps only in-frame clones here, not all; method: immunoSEQ multiplex PCR. Counted here are roughly 76,000 clones, about 89% occurring once; the ten biggest clones make up roughly 0.44%. Sequencing used CD4+ T cells from peripheral blood mononuclear cells, obtained in the second trimester of pregnancy. All receptors come from a female donor with multiple sclerosis, enrolled in a pregnancy study. CDR3s include the opening cysteine and the closing phenylalanine or tryptophan. D genes are given only for firm matches. Clone size, where shown, is once, few, many, or a class for clones that have expanded.

-	-	TRBV19	TRBJ2-1	TGTGCCAGTAGTATAGCGGGAATGTGGAATGAGCAGTTCTTC	CASSIAGMWNEQFF
TRBD1	-	TRBV18	TRBJ1-1	TGTGCCAGCTCTCCCTGGACAGGGAGGGGGGGAGTGAACACTGAAGCTTTCTTT	CASSPWTGRGGVNTEAFF
TRBD1	-	TRBV19	TRBJ2-5	TGTGCCAGTAGTACTCCAGGGGGTCGGTCTCGGGAGACCCAGTACTTC	CASSTPGGRSRETQYF
-	-	TRBV5-1	TRBJ1-1	TGCGCCAGCAGCAACAAGGGGGATGTGACGGCTGAAGCTTTCTTT	CASSNKGDVTAEAFF
-	-	TRBV10-3	TRBJ2-5	TGTGCCATCAGGAACAGGGTAGGGGTTCAAGAGACCCAGTACTTC	CAIRNRVGVQETQYF
TRBD2	-	TRBV5-1	TRBJ2-7	TGCGCCAGCAGCCCGGGCGGTAGCGGGAGAGGCGAGCAGTACTTC	CASSPGGSGRGEQYF
-	-	TRBV29-1	TRBJ2-2	TGCAGCGTTGGTCTGGGGAGTAACACCGGGGAGCTGTTTTTT	CSVGLGSNTGELFF
-	-	TRBV6-6	TRBJ1-5	TGTGCCAGCAGTTCTATCGACAGAAATAGCAATCAGCCCCAGCATTTT	CASSSIDRNSNQPQHF
-	once	TRBV2	TRBJ1-2	TGTGCCACCCCCGAGTCGAACAGGACGCTCTATGGCTACACCTTC	CATPESNRTLYGYTF
-	-	TRBV4-3	TRBJ2-7	TGCGCCAGCAGCCAAGATTATGGGGCCCGCTTCGAGCAGTACTTC	CASSQDYGARFEQYF
TRBD1	-	TRBV2	TRBJ2-5	TGTGCCAGCAGTCTAAGGACAGGGAGAGGCGAGACCCAGTACTTC	CASSLRTGRGETQYF
-	-	TRBV15	TRBJ2-1	TGTGCCACCAGCAGAGGCTCCGGTAGACAGGACAATGAGCAGTTCTTC	CATSRGSGRQDNEQFF
TRBD1	-	TRBV5-1	TRBJ2-2	TGCGCCAGCAGCCCACAGGGGACGAACACCGGGGAGCTGTTTTTT	CASSPQGTNTGELFF
TRBD1	-	TRBV4-1	TRBJ1-1	TGCGCCAGCAGCCAAGTGGGGACAGGGCGAAGGAACACTGAAGCTTTCTTT	CASSQVGTGRRNTEAFF
-	-	TRBV27	TRBJ2-3	TGTGCCAGCAGTTTGGCAAACACAGATACGCAGTATTTT	CASSLANTDTQYF
-	-	TRBV30	TRBJ2-5	TGTGCCTGGGGGAGAGGGCCCCCTGCGGACTTC	CAWGRGPPADF
TRBD1	-	TRBV6-5	TRBJ1-1	TGTGCCAGCAGTTACAGGGACAGGGGCGCTGAAGCTTTCTTT	CASSYRDRGAEAFF
TRBD2	-	TRBV19	TRBJ2-2	TGTGCCAGTAGTATCCGGGAGGGCCTGAACACCGGGGAGCTGTTTTTT	CASSIREGLNTGELFF
TRBD1	-	TRBV28	TRBJ2-6	TGTGCCAGCAGTTCGTTCGGGACAGGGTTCTTTGGGGCCAACGTCCTGACTTTC	CASSSFGTGFFGANVLTF
-	-	TRBV18	TRBJ1-2	TGTGCCAGCTCACCGGGCGCAGCTAACTATGGCTACACCTTC	CASSPGAANYGYTF
-	-	TRBV5-1	TRBJ1-1	TGCGCCAGCAGCTTGGGTCTAACCTCGGGCACTGAAGCTTTCTTT	CASSLGLTSGTEAFF
-	-	TRBV5-1	TRBJ1-1	TGCGCCAGCAGCTCCGACAGTATTACTGAAGCTTTCTTT	CASSSDSITEAFF
-	-	TRBV5-1	TRBJ1-1	TGCGCCAGCAGATCGAGGGACACTGAAGCTTTCTTT	CASRSRDTEAFF
TRBD1	-	TRBV6-1	TRBJ1-5	TGTGCCAGCAGTGAAGATAGGGACAGGGGGGGTCGGAATCAGCCCCAGCATTTT	CASSEDRDRGGRNQPQHF
TRBD1	once	TRBV4-1	TRBJ1-1	TGCGCCAGCAGCCTTGGACAGGGGAGTTTGAACACTGAAGCTTTCTTT	CASSLGQGSLNTEAFF
TRBD1	-	TRBV6-5	TRBJ1-2	TGTGCCAGCATGAAAGCCGGGACAGGCCACTATGGCTACACCTTC	CASMKAGTGHYGYTF
-	-	TRBV6-5	TRBJ1-2	TGTGCCAGCAGTTTCCGACTCATAAACCCCTATGGCTACACCTTC	CASSFRLINPYGYTF
TRBD1	-	TRBV5-6	TRBJ2-7	TGTGCCAGCAGCTTGGGGGACAGGGGGTTCTACGAGCAGTACTTC	CASSLGDRGFYEQYF
-	-	TRBV28	TRBJ2-2	TGTGCCAGCAGTAGCCTTCTGACAGCTAGGACCGGGGAGCTGTTTTTT	CASSSLLTARTGELFF
-	-	TRBV19	TRBJ2-7	TGTGCCAGTAGTCCCCAGGGATGGGGCAACGAGCAGTACTTC	CASSPQGWGNEQYF
TRBD1	-	TRBV25-1	TRBJ2-5	TGTGCCAGCAGTGCCCGACAGGGAGTGCCTAAAGAGACCCAGTACTTC	CASSARQGVPKETQYF
-	once	TRBV27	TRBJ2-3	TGTGCCAGCAGTATACTACCCAAAACAGGGAACTCTGGCACAGATACGCAGTATTTT	CASSILPKTGNSGTDTQYF
TRBD2	-	TRBV7-2	TRBJ2-3	TGTGCCAGCAGCATGGGACTACACACAGATACGCAGTATTTT	CASSMGLHTDTQYF
TRBD1	-	TRBV4-1	TRBJ2-1	TGCGCCAGCAGCCGCGTAACAGGGGAAGACAATGAGCAGTTCTTC	CASSRVTGEDNEQFF
-	-	TRBV4-3	TRBJ2-1	TGCGCCAGCAGCCAAGATACGGGGTTTGAGCAGTTCTTC	CASSQDTGFEQFF
-	-	TRBV9	TRBJ2-2	TGTGCCAGCAGCCTAAGGGAGGCAGGGCCCACCGGGGAGCTGTTTTTT	CASSLREAGPTGELFF
-	-	TRBV5-1	TRBJ1-1	TGCGCCAGCAGCTTTGCGGCTACGAACACTGAAGCTTTCTTT	CASSFAATNTEAFF
TRBD1	-	TRBV19	TRBJ1-5	TGTGCCAGCGACCGGGACAGGGTTCAGCCCCAGCATTTT	CASDRDRVQPQHF
-	-	TRBV6-5	TRBJ2-3	TGTGCCAGCAGTTACCGCCTAGCAACAGATACGCAGTATTTT	CASSYRLATDTQYF
-	-	TRBV19	TRBJ2-7	TGTGCCAGTAGCAGGGGTAGCCAGATCCATTACGAGCAGTACTTC	CASSRGSQIHYEQYF
-	-	TRBV4-2	TRBJ2-2	TGTGCCAGCAGCCCAAGCGGTTACGCGGCGAACACCGGGGAGCTGTTTTTT	CASSPSGYAANTGELFF
-	-	TRBV6-5	TRBJ2-1	TGTGCCAGCAGTTACGCTAGCTCCGCTTCCTACAATGAGCAGTTCTTC	CASSYASSASYNEQFF
TRBD2	-	TRBV7-8	TRBJ2-1	TGTGCCAGCAGCTTAGAGACTAGCGGGGGGACCTCCCCGTTCTTC	CASSLETSGGTSPFF
TRBD1	-	TRBV9	TRBJ2-2	TGTGCCAGCAGCGTAGATGGGACAGGGTACACCGGGGAGCTGTTTTTT	CASSVDGTGYTGELFF
-	-	TRBV28	TRBJ1-1	TGTGCCAGCAGTTTCGCCGGGGGAACTGAAGCTTTCTTT	CASSFAGGTEAFF
-	-	TRBV19	TRBJ1-6	TGTGCCAGTAGTATTCAGGGGAAGGAATCACCCCTCCACTTT	CASSIQGKESPLHF
TRBD1	-	TRBV27	TRBJ2-7	TGTGCCAGCAGTTCGACCCGACAGGGGGCCTACGAGCAGTACTTC	CASSSTRQGAYEQYF
-	-	TRBV19	TRBJ2-1	TGTGCCAGTAGTCAAACTAACCTCAATGAGCAGTTCTTC	CASSQTNLNEQFF
TRBD1	-	TRBV5-4	TRBJ1-1	TGTGCCAGCAGCTCGGACAGGGGTGATGGGACTGAAGCTTTCTTT	CASSSDRGDGTEAFF
-	-	TRBV5-1	TRBJ1-5	TGCGCCAGCAGCCCTCAGGTGGGCGGGGAGCCCCAGCATTTT	CASSPQVGGEPQHF
-	-	TRBV11-2	TRBJ2-2	TGTGCCAGCAGCCTTTTAATGGGCGCTGTGAACACCGGGGAGCTGTTTTTT	CASSLLMGAVNTGELFF
TRBD2	-	TRBV5-1	TRBJ2-1	TGCGCCAGCCGGACTAGCGGTGCTAATGAGCAGTTCTTC	CASRTSGANEQFF
-	-	TRBV19	TRBJ2-7	TGTGCCAGTAGTATAGGATCACAGCTCTCCCACGAGCAGTACTTC	CASSIGSQLSHEQYF
-	-	TRBV5-6	TRBJ1-1	TGTGCCAGCAGCTTGGTAAGCAGGGTGAACACTGAAGCTTTCTTT	CASSLVSRVNTEAFF
TRBD2	-	TRBV7-6	TRBJ2-1	TGTGCCAGCAGCTGGGGTCCGGGACTAGCGCGAAATGAGCAGTTCTTC	CASSWGPGLARNEQFF